The next 11 T cell receptor beta chains were all read from a single sample in a study of blood T cells in healthy people across ages. Through a sample-barcoded 5' primer and a J-beta primer mix, a second PCR was run for about 6 to 12 cycles. TCRdb passed the 5' RACE reads through MiXCR, listing each CDR3 protein once. The sample consists of some 760,000 distinct CDR3 sequences, around a quarter of them appearing once. The same sample was also studied in work on T cells of mothers and their children.

Sequencing was performed on blood. Receptors were obtained from a boy aged 10-17 years in good health.

The chain combines TRBV29-1 with TRBJ2-5; D might be TRBD1 (6 bases). The V gene's germline CDR1 is SQVTM and CDR2 ANQGSEA. The CDR3 runs 14 residues. Trimming took 2 bases from V and 3 from J, leaving 13 bases between them. In nucleotides, the CDR3 is TGCAGCGTTGAAAACTGGACAGCTAAAGAGACCCAGTACTTC. The encoded protein is CSVENWTAKETQYF. The complete variable domain, with remaining parts taken from reference TRBV29-1 and TRBJ2-5, reads SAVISQKPSRDICQRGTSLTIQCQVDSQVTMMFWYRQQPGQSLTLIATANQGSEATYESGFVIDKFPISRPNLTFSTLTVSNMSPEDSSIYLCSVENWTAKETQYFGPGTRLLVL.

V gene TRBV3-1 combines with J gene TRBJ1-1; 9 nucleotides agree with TRBD1. Germline values: CDR1 LGHDT, CDR2 YNNKEL (reference sequence). The CDR3 has 14 residues. J lost 10 bases, V lost 0 bases, and 6 bases had no gene match. In nucleotides, the CDR3 is TGTGCCAGCAGCCAAGAAAAGGGACAGGGAGCAGCTTTCTTT. This sequence encodes CASSQEKGQGAAFF.

This clonotype was seen a handful of times. This chain links TRBV28 with TRBJ1-1; D not certain. The CDR3 sequence is 14 residues long. In germline, CDR1 is MDHEN, CDR2 SYDVKM. V dropped 2 bases and J dropped 1 base, with 8 bases sitting between them. In DNA form, the CDR3 reads TGTGCCAGCAGTTTAAGTGGAAGGAACACTGAAGCTTTCTTT. Translated: CASSLSGRNTEAFF.

This clonotype was seen a few times. A junction boundary mismatches the germline segment, possibly from a read error. This chain links TRBV12-3 or TRBV12-4 with TRBJ2-5; D not resolved. The DNA end is a closer match to TRBJ2-7, so the J assignment may be wrong. The CDR3 length is 13 residues. The CDR3 protein is CARSFSGAYEQYF. As DNA, the CDR3 is TGTGCCCGCAGTTTCTCAGGAGCCTACGAGCAGTACTTC.

V is TRBV7-8 and J is TRBJ2-5; D might be TRBD2 (5 bases). This CDR3 is 16 amino acids long. V dropped 5 bases and J dropped 6 bases, with 22 bases sitting between them. Germline lookup yields CDR1 SGHVS and CDR2 FQNEAQ. The CDR3 is CASSPLGLPLLQTQYF. CDR3 bases: TGTGCCAGCAGCCCTCTTGGACTGCCCCTGTTGCAGACCCAGTACTTC.

The chain employs TRBV28 and TRBJ1-1; the D is unclear. CDR3 length equals 15 residues. Trimming removed 5 bases at V and 1 base at J, with 14 bases between. Germline loops: CDR1 MDHEN, CDR2 SYDVKM. The CDR3 bases are TGTGCCAGCAGTCTCTCACCCAGTTCGAACACTGAAGCTTTCTTT. Translation gives CASSLSPSSNTEAFF.

This clonotype was counted many times. Relative to the germline gene, one junction end is altered; a read error may explain this. V is TRBV5-1 and J is TRBJ2-6; D unresolved. This CDR3 comprises 15 residues. Germline V lookup: CDR1 SGHRS, CDR2 YFSETQ. CDR3 region: CASSLDGSGANVLTF. The CDR3 coding sequence is TGTGCCAGCAGCTTAGACGGATCTGGGGCCAACGTCCTGACTTTC.

The sample holds a few counts of this clonotype. This chain links TRBV29-1 with TRBJ2-5, with D possibly being TRBD2 (6 bases). CDR3 length equals 13 residues. The V and J ends lost 1 base and 5 bases respectively, with 11 bases between them. Germline V gene data show CDR1 as SQVTM and CDR2 as ANQGSEA. The CDR3 is CSVEVWLAETQYF. CDR3 bases: TGCAGCGTTGAAGTATGGCTAGCGGAGACCCAGTACTTC.

The chain recombines TRBV7-2 with TRBJ1-5; tentatively, D is TRBD1 (6 bases). The CDR3 has 16 residues. The germline V gene encodes CDR1 SGHTA and CDR2 FQGNSA. V was cut by 3 bases and J by 0 bases, with 12 bases left in between. The CDR3 DNA reads TGTGCCAGCAGCTTTGGGACATCAAATAGCAATCAGCCCCAGCATTTT. It codes for CASSFGTSNSNQPQHF.

The genes are TRBV29-1 and TRBJ2-1; no reliable D call. V lost 7 bases, J lost 5 bases, and 12 bases lay in between. Per the germline V gene, CDR1 is SQVTM and CDR2 is ANQGSEA. The CDR3 spans 12 residues. The DNA of the CDR3 is TGCAGCGCCGAGGAATCTCACAATGAGCAGTTCTTC. It yields the protein CSAEESHNEQFF.

A word on this clonotype: Being one base from a much bigger clone, this may be a read error. The chain recombines TRBV25-1 with TRBJ2-5, with D tentatively TRBD1 or TRBD2 (5 bases each). Germline V gives CDR1 MGHDK, CDR2 SYGVNS. The CDR3 totals 15 residues. CDR3 DNA sequence: TGTGCCAGCAGTCCGCCAGGGACCTTAGGAGAGACCCGGTACTTC. It specifies CASSPPGTLGETRYF.